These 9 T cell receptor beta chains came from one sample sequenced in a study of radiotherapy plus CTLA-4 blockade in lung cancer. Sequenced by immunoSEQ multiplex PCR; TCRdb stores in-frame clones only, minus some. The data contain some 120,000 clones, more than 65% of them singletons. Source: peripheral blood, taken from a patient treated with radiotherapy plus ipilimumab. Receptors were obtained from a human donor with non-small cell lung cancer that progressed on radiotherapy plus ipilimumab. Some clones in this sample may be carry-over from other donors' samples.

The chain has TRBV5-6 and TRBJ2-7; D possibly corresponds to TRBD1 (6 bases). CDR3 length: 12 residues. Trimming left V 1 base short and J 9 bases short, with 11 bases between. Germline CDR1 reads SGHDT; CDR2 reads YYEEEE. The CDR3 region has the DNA TGTGCCAGCAGCTTGTCAGGGGCTGCGCAGTACTTC. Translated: CASSLSGAAQYF.

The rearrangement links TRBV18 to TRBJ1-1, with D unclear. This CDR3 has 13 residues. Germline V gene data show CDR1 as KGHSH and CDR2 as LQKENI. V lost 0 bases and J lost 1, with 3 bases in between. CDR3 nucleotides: TGTGCCAGCTCACCACCAACGAACACTGAAGCTTTCTTT. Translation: CASSPPTNTEAFF.

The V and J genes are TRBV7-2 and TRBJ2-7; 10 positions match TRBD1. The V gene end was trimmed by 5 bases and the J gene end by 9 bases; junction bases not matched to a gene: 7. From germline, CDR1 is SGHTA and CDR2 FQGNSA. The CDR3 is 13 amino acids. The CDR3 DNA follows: TGTGCCAGCAGCCCGACAGGGGGCAGGGTGCAGTACTTC. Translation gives CASSPTGGRVQYF. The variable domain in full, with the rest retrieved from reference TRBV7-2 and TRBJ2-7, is GAGVSQSPSNKVTEKGKDVELRCDPISGHTALYWYRQSLGQGLEFLIYFQGNSAPDKSGLPSDRFSAERTGGSVSTLTIQRTQQEDSAVYLCASSPTGGRVQYFGPGTRLTVT.

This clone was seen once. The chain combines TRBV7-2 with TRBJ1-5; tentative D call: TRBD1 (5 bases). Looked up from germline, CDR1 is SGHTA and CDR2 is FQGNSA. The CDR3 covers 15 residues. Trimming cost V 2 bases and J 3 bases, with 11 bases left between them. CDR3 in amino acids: CASSLSRTNNQPQHF. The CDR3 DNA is TGTGCCAGCAGCTTATCCCGGACAAACAATCAGCCCCAGCATTTT.

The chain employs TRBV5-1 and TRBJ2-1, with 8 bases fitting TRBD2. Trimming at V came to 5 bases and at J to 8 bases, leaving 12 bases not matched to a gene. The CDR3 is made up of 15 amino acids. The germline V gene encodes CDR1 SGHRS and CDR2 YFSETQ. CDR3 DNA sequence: TGCGCCAGCAGTTCCCGGGGGGGCCCGTGGGATGAGCAGTTCTTC. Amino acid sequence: CASSSRGGPWDEQFF.

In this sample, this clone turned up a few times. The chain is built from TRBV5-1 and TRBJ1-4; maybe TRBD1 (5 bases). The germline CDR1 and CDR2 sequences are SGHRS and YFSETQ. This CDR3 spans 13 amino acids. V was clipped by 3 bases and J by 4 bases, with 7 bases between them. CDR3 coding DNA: TGCGCCAGCAGCTACGACAGTAATGAAAAACTGTTTTTT. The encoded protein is CASSYDSNEKLFF.

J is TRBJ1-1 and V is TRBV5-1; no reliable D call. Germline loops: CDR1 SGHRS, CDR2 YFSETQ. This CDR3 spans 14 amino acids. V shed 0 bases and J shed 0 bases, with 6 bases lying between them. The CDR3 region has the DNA TGCGCCAGCAGCTTGGGTCCAATGAACACTGAAGCTTTCTTT. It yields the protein CASSLGPMNTEAFF. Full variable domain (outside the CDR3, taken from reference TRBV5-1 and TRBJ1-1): KAGVTQTPRYLIKTRGQQVTLSCSPISGHRSVSWYQQTPGQGLQFLFEYFSETQRNKGNFPGRFSGRQFSNSRSEMNVSTLELGDSALYLCASSLGPMNTEAFFGQGTRLTVV.

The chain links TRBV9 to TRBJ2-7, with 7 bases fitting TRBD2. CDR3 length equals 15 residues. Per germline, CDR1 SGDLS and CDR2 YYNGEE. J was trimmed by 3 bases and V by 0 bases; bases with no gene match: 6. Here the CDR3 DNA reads TGTGCCAGCAGCGTAGGCCCCGGACTAGACTACGAGCAGTACTTC. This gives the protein CASSVGPGLDYEQYF.

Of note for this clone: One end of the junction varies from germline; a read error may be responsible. The CDR3 sequence: CASSSGDEARETQYF. The CDR3 bases are TGTGCTAGCAGCTCAGGCGACGAAGCGCGGGAGACCCAGTACTTC. The chain has TRBV7-7 and TRBJ2-5; D uncertain. Germline loops: CDR1 SSHAT, CDR2 FNYEAQ (reference sequence). CDR3 length: 15 residues.